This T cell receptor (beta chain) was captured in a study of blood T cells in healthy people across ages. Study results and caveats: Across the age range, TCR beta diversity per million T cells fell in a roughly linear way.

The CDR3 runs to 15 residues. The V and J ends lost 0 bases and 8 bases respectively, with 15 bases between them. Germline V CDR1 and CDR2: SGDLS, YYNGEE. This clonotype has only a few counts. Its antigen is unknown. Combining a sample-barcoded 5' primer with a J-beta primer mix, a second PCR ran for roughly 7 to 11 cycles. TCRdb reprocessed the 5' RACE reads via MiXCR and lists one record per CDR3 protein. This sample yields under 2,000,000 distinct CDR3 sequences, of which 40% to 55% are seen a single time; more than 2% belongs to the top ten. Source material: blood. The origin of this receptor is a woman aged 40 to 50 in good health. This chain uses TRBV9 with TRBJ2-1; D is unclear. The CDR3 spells CASSVGSPVGHEQFF. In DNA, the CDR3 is TGTGCCAGCAGCGTAGGATCCCCTGTGGGCCATGAGCAGTTCTTC. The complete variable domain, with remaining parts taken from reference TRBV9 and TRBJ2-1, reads DSGVTQTPKHLITATGQRVTLRCSPRSGDLSVYWYQQSLDQGLQFLIQYYNGEERAKGNILERFSAQQFPDLHSELNLSSLELGDSALYFCASSVGSPVGHEQFFGPGTRLTVL.